Listed below are T cell receptor beta chains from one sample, sequenced in a study of tumor-infiltrating lymphocytes in localized non-small cell lung cancer. Here immunoSEQ multiplex PCR was the method, and the copy in TCRdb shows in-frame clones only, minus some. The sample lists 10,000 to 13,000 clones, around 85% occurring once. The sequenced sample consisted of uninvolved lung tissue not adjacent to the tumor. These receptors all stem from a human donor with non-small cell lung cancer. Each CDR3 is given with its conserved first and last residue. D genes are given only for firm matches. Not all rows give a size; the values are once, few, many and, for expanded clones, a class.

CDR3nt,CDR3aa,j_gene,v_gene,d_gene,abundance
TGTGCCAGCAGTCGACAGGGGTCCTACGAGCAGTACTTC,CASSRQGSYEQYF,TRBJ2-7,TRBV6-1,TRBD1,.
TGTGCCATCAGTGGGGACAGCCAGTACTATGGCTACACCTTC,CAISGDSQYYGYTF,TRBJ1-2,TRBV10-3,TRBD1,.
TGTGCCAGCAGCTTGAGTTGGCAGACCTATGGCTACACCTTC,CASSLSWQTYGYTF,TRBJ1-2,TRBV5-5,.,.
TGTGCCAGTAGTATTGGGGAAAATTACAATGAGCAGTTCTTC,CASSIGENYNEQFF,TRBJ2-1,TRBV19,.,.
TGTGCCAGCTCACTTCGACAGGGAAGGAACACCGGGGAGCTGTTTTTT,CASSLRQGRNTGELFF,TRBJ2-2,TRBV18,TRBD1,.
TGTGCCAGCAGCTTATGGGAGTGGGGGGGTAATGGCTACACCTTC,CASSLWEWGGNGYTF,TRBJ1-2,TRBV7-2,.,.
TGTGCCAGCAGCACTGCGCGTGGGGGCGGAGGCCGCACAGATACGCAGTATTTT,CASSTARGGGGRTDTQYF,TRBJ2-3,TRBV9,.,.
TGTGCCAGCAGCTTATCGGGGTTGGGTGAAGCTTTCTTT,CASSLSGLGEAFF,TRBJ1-1,TRBV7-9,.,medium-sized
TGCGCCAGCAGCCCAACCGAGGGGCGGGGGGGCCGGTACAATGAGCAGTTCTTC,CASSPTEGRGGRYNEQFF,TRBJ2-1,TRBV4-1,TRBD2,.
TGTGCCAGCAGCTTAGATGGGGGTCGGAGCAGAGGCGGCTACACCTTC,CASSLDGGRSRGGYTF,TRBJ1-2,TRBV11-2,.,once
TGTGCCAGCAGTGTAAGCCAGACACCGCAGTATTTT,CASSVSQTPQYF,TRBJ2-3,TRBV2,.,.
TGTGCCAGCAGCTTGAATCCGTGGAGGAAACTGTTTTTT,CASSLNPWRKLFF,TRBJ1-4,TRBV5-6,.,few
TGTGCCAGCAGCCTACGGACGGGGTACAATGAGCAGTTCTTC,CASSLRTGYNEQFF,TRBJ2-1,TRBV5-4,.,.
TGTGCCAGCAGCTTAGGGCGGGACAGAGATAACTATGGCTACACCTTC,CASSLGRDRDNYGYTF,TRBJ1-2,TRBV11-2,TRBD1,few
TGTGCCTGGAGTGTACGGAGGGGTGGAGGTGAAAAACTGTTTTTT,CAWSVRRGGGEKLFF,TRBJ1-4,TRBV30,.,.
TGTGCCAGGCGGAGGGCGGCTGAAGCTTTCTTT,CARRRAAEAFF,TRBJ1-1,TRBV2,.,.
TGCGCCAGCAGCTTGGCAACCGGGACAGGGTCCTACGAGCAGTACTTC,CASSLATGTGSYEQYF,TRBJ2-7,TRBV5-1,TRBD1,.
TGCGCCAGCAGCTTGGGGGGGAACCAAGAGACCCAGTACTTC,CASSLGGNQETQYF,TRBJ2-5,TRBV5-1,.,.